The clone carrying this TCR beta chain appeared many times. Its antigen is still unknown. The CDR3 runs 15 residues. Trimming took 7 bases from V and 3 from J, leaving 17 bases between them. Germline CDR1 and CDR2: SEHNR and FQNEAQ (reference sequence). This entry belongs to a study of T-cell memory formation after mild COVID-19. For the study at large: The study found TCR clusters largely donor specific.

TCRdb re-analysed the 5' RACE reads in MiXCR, keeping a single row per CDR3 protein. Of over 70,000 distinct CDR3 sequences in the sample, about 13% were seen once. Overall study results and limits: CD4+ clones that contracted lay mainly in CM and EM; CD8+ ones lay in EMRA. Whether second-wave clones peaking at day 37 were SARS-CoV-2 specific went unconfirmed.

The chain uses TRBV7-9 and TRBJ2-3, with D perhaps TRBD1 or TRBD2 (5 bases each). The specimen sequenced was PBMCs or a T cell subset sorted from them (not recorded which). The clonotype originates from an adult woman who had mild COVID-19 (a few samples of this study predate the infection). Cell type and time point are not known. The CDR3 reads CASTSSEGRTDTQYF. CDR3 nucleotides: TGTGCCAGCACCTCAAGCGAGGGGCGGACAGATACGCAGTATTTT.